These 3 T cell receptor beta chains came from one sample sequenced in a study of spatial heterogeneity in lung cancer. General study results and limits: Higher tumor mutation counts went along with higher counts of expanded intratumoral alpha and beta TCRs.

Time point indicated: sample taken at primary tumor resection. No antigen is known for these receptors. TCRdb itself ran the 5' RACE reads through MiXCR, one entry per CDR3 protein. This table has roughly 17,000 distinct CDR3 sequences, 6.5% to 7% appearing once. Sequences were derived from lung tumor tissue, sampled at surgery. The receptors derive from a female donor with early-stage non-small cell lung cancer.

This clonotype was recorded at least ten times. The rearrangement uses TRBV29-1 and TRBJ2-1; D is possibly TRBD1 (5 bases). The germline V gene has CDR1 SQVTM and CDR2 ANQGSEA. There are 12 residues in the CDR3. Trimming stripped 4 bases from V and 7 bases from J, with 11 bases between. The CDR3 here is CSVVPGQNEQFF. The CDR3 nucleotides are TGCAGCGTTGTTCCAGGGCAGAATGAGCAGTTCTTC.

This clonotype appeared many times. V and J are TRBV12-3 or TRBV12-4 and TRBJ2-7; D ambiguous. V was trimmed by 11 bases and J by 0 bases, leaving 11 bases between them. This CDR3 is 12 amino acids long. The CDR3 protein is CAPNPPSYEQYF. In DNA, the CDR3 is TGTGCCCCTAACCCTCCCTCCTACGAGCAGTACTTC.

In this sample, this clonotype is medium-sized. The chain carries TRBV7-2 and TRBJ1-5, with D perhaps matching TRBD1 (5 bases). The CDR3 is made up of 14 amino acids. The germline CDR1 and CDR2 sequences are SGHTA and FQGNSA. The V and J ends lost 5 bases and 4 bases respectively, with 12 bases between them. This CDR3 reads CASSLRDGNQPQHF. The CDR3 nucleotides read TGTGCCAGCAGCCTCCGGGACGGTAATCAGCCCCAGCATTTT.